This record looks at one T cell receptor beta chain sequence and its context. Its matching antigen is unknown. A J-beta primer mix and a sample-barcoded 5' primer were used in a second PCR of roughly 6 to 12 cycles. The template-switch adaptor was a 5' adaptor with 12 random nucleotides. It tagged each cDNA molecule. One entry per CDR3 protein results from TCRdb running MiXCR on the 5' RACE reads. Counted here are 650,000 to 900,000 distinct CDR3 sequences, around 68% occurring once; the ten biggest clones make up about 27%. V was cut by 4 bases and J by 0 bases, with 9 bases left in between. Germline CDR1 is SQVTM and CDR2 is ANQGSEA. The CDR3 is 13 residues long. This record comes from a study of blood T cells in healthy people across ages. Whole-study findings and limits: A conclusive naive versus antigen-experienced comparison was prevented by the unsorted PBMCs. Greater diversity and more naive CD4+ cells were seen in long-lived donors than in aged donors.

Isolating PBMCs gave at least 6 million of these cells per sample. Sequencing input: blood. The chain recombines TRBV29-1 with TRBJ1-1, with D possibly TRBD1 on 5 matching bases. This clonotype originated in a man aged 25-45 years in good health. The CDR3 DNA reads TGCAGCGTTGCCAGGGAGGTGAACACTGAAGCTTTCTTT. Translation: CSVAREVNTEAFF.